The clone carrying this T cell receptor (beta chain) was observed a few times. With a J-beta primer mix and a sample-barcoded 5' primer, a second PCR ran about 7 to 12 cycles. TCRdb called the 5' RACE reads again in MiXCR, with one record for every CDR3 protein. The repertoire holds more than 1,000,000 distinct CDR3 sequences, with approximately 25% as singletons. With V trimmed by 9 bases and J by 5 bases, 7 bases remained unmatched. This CDR3 is built from 14 residues. Germline CDR1 SNHLY, CDR2 FYNNEI. The data belong to a study of blood T cells in healthy people across ages. Extracted total RNA amounted to at least 5.5 micrograms for each sample. These data are also associated with another study on T cells of mothers and their children. That publication notes: The authors detected no persistent microchimeric T cell clones.

The rearrangement links TRBV2 to TRBJ2-2; TRBD1 agrees at 9 bases. Sequencing used blood. This TCR came from a girl aged 2 to 10 in good health. The CDR3 DNA reads as TGTGCCAGTAGGGGACAGGGAGAGACCGGGGAGCTGTTTTTT. Protein product: CASRGQGETGELFF.